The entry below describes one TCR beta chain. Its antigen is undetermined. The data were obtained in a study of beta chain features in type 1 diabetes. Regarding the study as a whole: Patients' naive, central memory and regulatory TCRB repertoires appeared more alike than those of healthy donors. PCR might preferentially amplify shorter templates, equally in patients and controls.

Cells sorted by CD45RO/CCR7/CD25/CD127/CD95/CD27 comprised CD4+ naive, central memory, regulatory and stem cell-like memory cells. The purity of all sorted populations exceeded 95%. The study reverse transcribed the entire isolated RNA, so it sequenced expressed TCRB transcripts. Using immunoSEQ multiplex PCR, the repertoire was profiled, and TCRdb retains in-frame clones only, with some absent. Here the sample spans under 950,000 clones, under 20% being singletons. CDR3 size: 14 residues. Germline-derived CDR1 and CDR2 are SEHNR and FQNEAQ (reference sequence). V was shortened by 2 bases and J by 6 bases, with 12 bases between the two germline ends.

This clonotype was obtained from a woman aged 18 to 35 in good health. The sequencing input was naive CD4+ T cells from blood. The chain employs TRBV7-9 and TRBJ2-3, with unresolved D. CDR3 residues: CASSLRSSIDTQYF. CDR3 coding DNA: TGTGCCAGCAGCTTACGGTCCTCCATCGATACGCAGTATTTT. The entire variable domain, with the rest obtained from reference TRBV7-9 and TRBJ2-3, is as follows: DTGVSQNPRHKITKRGQNVTFRCDPISEHNRLYWYRQTLGQGPEFLTYFQNEAQLEKSRLLSDRFSAERPKGSFSTLEIQRTEQGDSAMYLCASSLRSSIDTQYFGPGTRLTVL.